This T cell receptor (beta chain) was observed in a study of radiotherapy plus CTLA-4 blockade in lung cancer. Some clones are missing from TCRdb's copy, which holds only in-frame ones; the method was immunoSEQ multiplex PCR. The sample holds approximately 98,000 clones, 75% to 90% seen once. J gave up 1 base and V 2 bases, and 11 bases lay outside the gene matches. This CDR3 is built from 19 residues. CDR1 MNHEY and CDR2 SMNVEV come from the germline V gene (reference sequence). The origin of this receptor is a human donor with non-small cell lung cancer who had a partial response to radiotherapy plus ipilimumab. The chain carries TRBV27 and TRBJ2-3; 11 nucleotides align to TRBD2. Material: peripheral blood, obtained from a patient treated with radiotherapy plus ipilimumab. The CDR3: CASSLRVAGGPSGTDTQYF. The CDR3 DNA sequence: TGTGCCAGCAGTTTAAGGGTAGCGGGAGGGCCATCGGGCACAGATACGCAGTATTTT.